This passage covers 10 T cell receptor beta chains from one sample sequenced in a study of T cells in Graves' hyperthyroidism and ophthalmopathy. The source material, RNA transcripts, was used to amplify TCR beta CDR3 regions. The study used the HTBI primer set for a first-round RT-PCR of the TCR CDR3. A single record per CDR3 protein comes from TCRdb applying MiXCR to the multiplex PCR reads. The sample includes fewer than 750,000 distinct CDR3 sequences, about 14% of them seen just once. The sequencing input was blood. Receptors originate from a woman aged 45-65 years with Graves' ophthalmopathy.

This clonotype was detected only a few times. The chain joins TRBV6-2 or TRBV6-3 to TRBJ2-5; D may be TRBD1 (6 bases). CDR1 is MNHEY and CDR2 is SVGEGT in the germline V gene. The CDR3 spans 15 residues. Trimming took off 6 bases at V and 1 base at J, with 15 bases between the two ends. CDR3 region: CASSPGVWGQETQYF. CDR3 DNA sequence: TGTGCCAGCAGCCCAGGGGTTTGGGGCCAAGAGACCCAGTACTTC.

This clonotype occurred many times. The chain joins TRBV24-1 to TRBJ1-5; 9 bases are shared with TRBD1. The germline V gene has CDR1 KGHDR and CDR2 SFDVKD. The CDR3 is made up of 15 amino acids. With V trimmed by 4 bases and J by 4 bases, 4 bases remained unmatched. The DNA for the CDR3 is TGTGCCACCAGTGACACAGGACAGGGGAATCAGCCCCAGCATTTT. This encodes CATSDTGQGNQPQHF.

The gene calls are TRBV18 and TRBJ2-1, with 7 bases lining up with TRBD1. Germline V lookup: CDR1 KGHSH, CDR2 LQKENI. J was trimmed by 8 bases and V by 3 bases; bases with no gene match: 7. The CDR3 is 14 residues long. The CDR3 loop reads CASSPSDRAHEQFF. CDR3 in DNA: TGTGCCAGCTCACCCAGTGACAGGGCACATGAGCAGTTCTTC.

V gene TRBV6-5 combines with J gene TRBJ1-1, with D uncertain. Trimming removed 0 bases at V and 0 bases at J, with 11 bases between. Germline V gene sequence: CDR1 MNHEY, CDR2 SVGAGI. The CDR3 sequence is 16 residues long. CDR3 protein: CASSYSNRAMNTEAFF. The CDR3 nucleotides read TGTGCCAGCAGTTACTCGAACAGAGCGATGAACACTGAAGCTTTCTTT.

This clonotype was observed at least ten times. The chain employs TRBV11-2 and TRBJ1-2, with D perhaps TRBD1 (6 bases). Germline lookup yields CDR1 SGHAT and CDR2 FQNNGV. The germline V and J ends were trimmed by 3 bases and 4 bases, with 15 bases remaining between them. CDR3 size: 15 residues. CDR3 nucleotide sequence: TGTGCCAGCAGCTTCCAAATGACAGGATCCTATGGCTACACCTTC. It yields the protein CASSFQMTGSYGYTF.

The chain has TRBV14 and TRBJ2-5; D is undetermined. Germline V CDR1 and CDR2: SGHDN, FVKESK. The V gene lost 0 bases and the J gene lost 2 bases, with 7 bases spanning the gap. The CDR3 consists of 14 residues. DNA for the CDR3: TGTGCCAGCAGCCAAGATGTGGGGCAAGAGACCCAGTACTTC. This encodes CASSQDVGQETQYF.

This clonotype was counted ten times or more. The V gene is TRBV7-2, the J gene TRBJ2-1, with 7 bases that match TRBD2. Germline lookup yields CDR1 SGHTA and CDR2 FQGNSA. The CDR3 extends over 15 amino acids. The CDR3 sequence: CVSLRAGAPYNEQFF. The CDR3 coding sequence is TGTGTATCCCTTAGGGCGGGAGCCCCCTACAATGAGCAGTTCTTC.

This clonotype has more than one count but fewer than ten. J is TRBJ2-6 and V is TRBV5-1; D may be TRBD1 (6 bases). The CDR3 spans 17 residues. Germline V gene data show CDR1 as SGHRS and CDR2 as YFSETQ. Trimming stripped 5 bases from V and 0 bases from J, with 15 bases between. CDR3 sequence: CASSTQGLGSGANVLTF. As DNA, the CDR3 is TGCGCCAGCAGTACACAGGGTCTTGGCTCTGGGGCCAACGTCCTGACTTTC.

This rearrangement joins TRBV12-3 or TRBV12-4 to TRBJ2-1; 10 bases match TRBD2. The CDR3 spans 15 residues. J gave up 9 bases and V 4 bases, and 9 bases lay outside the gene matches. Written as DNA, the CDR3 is TGTGCCAGCAGTTGGCAAACTAGCGGGATGGGTGAGCAGTTCTTC. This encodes CASSWQTSGMGEQFF.

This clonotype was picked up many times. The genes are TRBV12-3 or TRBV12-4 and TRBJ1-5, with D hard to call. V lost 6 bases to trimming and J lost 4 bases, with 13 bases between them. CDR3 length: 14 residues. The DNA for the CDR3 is TGTGCCAGCAGAGATACTGGGTTAAATCAGCCCCAGCATTTT. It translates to CASRDTGLNQPQHF.